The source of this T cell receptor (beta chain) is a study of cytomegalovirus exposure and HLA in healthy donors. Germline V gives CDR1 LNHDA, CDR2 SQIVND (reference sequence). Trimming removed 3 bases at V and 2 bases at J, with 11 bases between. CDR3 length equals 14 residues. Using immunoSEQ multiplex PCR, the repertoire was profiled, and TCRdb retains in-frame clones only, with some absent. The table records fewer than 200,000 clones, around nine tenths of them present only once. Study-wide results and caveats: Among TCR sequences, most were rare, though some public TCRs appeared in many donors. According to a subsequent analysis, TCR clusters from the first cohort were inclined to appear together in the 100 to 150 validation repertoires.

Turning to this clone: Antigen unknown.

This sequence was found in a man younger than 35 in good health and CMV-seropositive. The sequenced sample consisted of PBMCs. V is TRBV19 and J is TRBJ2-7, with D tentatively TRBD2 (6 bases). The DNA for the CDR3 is TGTGCCAGTAGTATTTTCGGGGGACCCTACGAGCAGTACTTC. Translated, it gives CASSIFGGPYEQYF.